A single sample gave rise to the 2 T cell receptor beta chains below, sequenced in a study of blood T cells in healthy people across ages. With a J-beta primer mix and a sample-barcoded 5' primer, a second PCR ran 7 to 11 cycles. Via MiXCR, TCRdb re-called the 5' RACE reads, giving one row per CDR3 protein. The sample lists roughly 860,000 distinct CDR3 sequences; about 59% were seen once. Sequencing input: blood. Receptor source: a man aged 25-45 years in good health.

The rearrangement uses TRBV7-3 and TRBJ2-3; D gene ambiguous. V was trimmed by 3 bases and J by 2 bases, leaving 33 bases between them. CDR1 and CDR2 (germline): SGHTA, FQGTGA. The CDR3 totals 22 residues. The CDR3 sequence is CASSFRLRSGQSIHKHTDTQYF. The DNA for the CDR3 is TGTGCCAGCAGCTTCAGACTTCGATCCGGGCAGTCCATTCACAAACACACAGATACGCAGTATTTT.

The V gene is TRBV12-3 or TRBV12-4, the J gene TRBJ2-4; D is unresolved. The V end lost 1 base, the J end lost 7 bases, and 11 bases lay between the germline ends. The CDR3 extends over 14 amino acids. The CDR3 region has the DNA TGTGCCAGCAGTTTAGGGCAGTACGGGAACATTCAGTACTTC. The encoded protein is CASSLGQYGNIQYF.